A selection of T cell receptor beta chains follows, all from one sample in a study of prognosis after radiotherapy for stage I lung cancer. TCRdb reprocessed the multiplex PCR reads via MiXCR and lists one record per CDR3 protein. The repertoire holds around 25,000 distinct CDR3 sequences, with 36% as singletons. The sample was PBMCs, taken before or after stereotactic body radiation therapy (not recorded which). These receptors were obtained from a donor older than 45 with non-small cell lung cancer. CDR3s include the opening cysteine and the closing phenylalanine or tryptophan. The order of the fields is D gene, V gene, J gene, clone size, CDR3 protein, CDR3 DNA. A D gene is named only where the DNA matches it firmly. Expanded clones get a size class; other rows say once, few or many, or leave the size out.

>.|TRBV7-3|TRBJ2-3|many
CASSFYGSRTDTQYF
TGTGCCAGCAGCTTTTACGGGAGCAGAACAGATACGCAGTATTTT
>.|TRBV12-3/TRBV12-4|TRBJ1-1|.
CASSQFPTAARNEAFF
TGTGCCAGCAGTCAGTTCCCGACGGCAGCGAGGAATGAAGCTTTCTTT
>TRBD1|TRBV28|TRBJ2-7|many
CASSSQTGARYEQYF
TGTGCCAGCAGTTCCCAGACAGGGGCTCGATACGAGCAGTACTTC
>.|TRBV2|TRBJ2-6|.
CASSGQTGGANVLTF
TGTGCCAGCAGCGGACAGACTGGCGGGGCCAACGTCCTGACTTTC
>.|TRBV7-9|TRBJ1-6|.
CASSSTDNSPLHF
TGTGCCAGCAGCTCGACAGATAATTCACCCCTCCACTTT
>TRBD2|TRBV5-1|TRBJ2-3|many
CASSIGTTAYTDTQYF
TGCGCCAGCAGCATAGGGACTACTGCTTACACAGATACGCAGTATTTT
>.|TRBV12-3/TRBV12-4|TRBJ2-2|many
CASSPRGNTGELFF
TGTGCCAGCAGTCCCAGAGGAAACACCGGGGAGCTGTTTTTT
>.|TRBV27|TRBJ1-4|many
CASRPRRTNEKLFF
TGTGCCAGCAGGCCGCGTCGAACTAATGAAAAACTGTTTTTT
>TRBD1|TRBV19|TRBJ1-1|many
CASTLSGTGILNTEAFF
TGTGCCAGTACCCTTTCCGGGACAGGTATATTGAACACTGAAGCTTTCTTT
>.|TRBV6-2/TRBV6-3|TRBJ1-2|.
CASSYPGSGYTF
TGTGCCAGCAGTTACCCCGGGAGTGGCTACACCTTC
>.|TRBV18|TRBJ2-5|few
CASSPRAQETQYF
TGTGCCAGCTCACCAAGGGCGCAAGAGACCCAGTACTTC
>.|TRBV10-2|TRBJ1-4|many
CASSEARAYNEKLFF
TGCGCCAGCAGTGAGGCCAGGGCTTATAATGAAAAACTGTTTTTT
>TRBD1|TRBV5-4|TRBJ1-2|few
CASSLGQGGGYTF
TGTGCCAGCAGCTTGGGACAGGGGGGTGGCTACACCTTC
>.|TRBV6-5|TRBJ1-5|.
CASSYSMGESVLEQPQHF
TGTGCCAGCAGTTACTCGATGGGTGAGTCGGTGCTGGAACAGCCCCAGCATTTT
>TRBD2|TRBV19|TRBJ2-5|many
CASSRGTSQWETQYF
TGTGCCAGTAGTAGGGGGACTAGCCAATGGGAGACCCAGTACTTC
>.|TRBV27|TRBJ1-1|many
CASSLSAGFRSNTEAFF
TGTGCCAGCAGTTTATCGGCGGGGTTTAGATCGAACACTGAAGCTTTCTTT
>.|TRBV28|TRBJ1-6|many
CASSAGTDKPLHF
TGTGCCAGCAGTGCAGGGACGGACAAACCCCTCCACTTT
>.|TRBV12-3/TRBV12-4|TRBJ2-7|many
CASSARNPGISYEQYF
TGTGCCAGCAGCGCCAGGAACCCGGGAATCTCCTACGAGCAGTACTTC
>TRBD1|TRBV27|TRBJ1-5|many
CASSLAGGQPQHF
TGTGCCAGCAGTTTAGCAGGGGGTCAGCCCCAGCATTTT
>TRBD1|TRBV27|TRBJ1-4|many
CASGIGQGTEKLFF
TGTGCCAGCGGAATAGGACAGGGAACCGAAAAACTGTTTTTT
>.|TRBV5-5|TRBJ2-3|many
CASSSGDTQYF
TGTGCCAGCAGCAGCGGGGATACGCAGTATTTT
>.|TRBV6-5|TRBJ2-5|.
CASSYRNGQRSENQYF
TGTGCCAGCAGTTACCGGAATGGACAGAGGTCAGAGAACCAGTACTTC
>TRBD2|TRBV10-3|TRBJ2-7|many
CAISGLAGIYEQYF
TGTGCCATCAGTGGACTAGCGGGAATCTACGAGCAGTACTTC
>.|TRBV28|TRBJ1-1|.
CASTTGSLTEAFF
TGTGCCAGCACTACGGGTTCTTTGACTGAAGCTTTCTTT
>.|TRBV6-1|TRBJ2-7|.
CASSALRGSYEQYF
TGTGCCAGCAGTGCTTTGCGGGGATCCTACGAGCAGTACTTC
>TRBD1|TRBV4-2|TRBJ2-5|many
CASSPGQGGQETQYF
TGTGCCAGCAGCCCCGGACAGGGTGGGCAAGAGACCCAGTACTTC
>TRBD2|TRBV3-1|TRBJ2-5|many
CASSQGEGETQYF
TGTGCCAGCAGCCAAGGGGAGGGGGAGACCCAGTACTTC
>TRBD1|TRBV9|TRBJ2-1|many
CASSPKPTGNRISDEQFF
TGTGCCAGCAGCCCCAAACCGACAGGGAACCGAATATCGGATGAGCAGTTCTTC
>.|TRBV6-1|TRBJ1-5|.
CASSEAFQGQPQHF
TGTGCCAGCAGTGAAGCGTTTCAGGGTCAGCCCCAGCATTTT
>.|TRBV20-1|TRBJ2-3|many
CSARSGRTLNTQYF
TGCAGTGCTAGGTCCGGACGGACCTTGAATACGCAGTATTTT
>TRBD1|TRBV11-3|TRBJ2-6|many
CASSLRTGAGANVLTF
TGTGCCAGCAGCTTGAGGACAGGGGCTGGGGCCAACGTCCTGACTTTC
>TRBD1|TRBV2|TRBJ1-2|many
CASSAAGGGGYTF
TGTGCCAGCAGTGCGGCAGGGGGAGGCGGCTACACCTTC
>.|TRBV6-1|TRBJ1-2|many
CASSEGTAYYGYTF
TGTGCCAGCAGTGAAGGGACCGCCTATTATGGCTACACCTTC
>.|TRBV27|TRBJ2-2|.
CASSSTVGAGELFF
TGTGCCAGCAGTTCCACGGTAGGGGCCGGGGAGCTGTTTTTT
>.|TRBV20-1|TRBJ2-1|many
CSARPVTAVAYNEQFF
TGCAGTGCTAGACCTGTGACAGCGGTCGCCTACAATGAGCAGTTCTTC
>.|TRBV6-1|TRBJ2-1|many
CASTRDPTYNEQFF
TGTGCCAGCACCCGGGACCCAACTTACAATGAGCAGTTCTTC
>TRBD2|TRBV7-7|TRBJ2-1|many
CASSPGLAGDQFF
TGTGCCAGCAGCCCGGGACTAGCGGGAGATCAGTTCTTC
>.|TRBV7-2|TRBJ2-7|many
CASSLFQGTSYEQYF
TGTGCCAGCAGCTTATTCCAGGGAACGTCCTACGAGCAGTACTTC
>.|TRBV6-2/TRBV6-3|TRBJ1-1|many
CKTVLGSEAFF
TGCAAAACAGTTCTGGGGTCTGAAGCTTTCTTT
>.|TRBV6-5|TRBJ1-2|.
CDSSYSGHGYTF
TGTGACAGCAGTTACTCGGGACATGGCTACACCTTC
>.|TRBV28|TRBJ1-2|many
CASSLFGGGDYGYTF
TGTGCCAGCAGTTTATTTGGTGGGGGCGACTATGGCTACACCTTC
>.|TRBV5-1|TRBJ2-2|.
CASSLAGDRGGELFF
TGCGCCAGCAGCTTGGCCGGAGACCGGGGCGGGGAGCTGTTTTTT
>TRBD1|TRBV30|TRBJ2-1|many
CAWSGDRGNEQFF
TGTGCCTGGAGTGGTGACAGGGGTAATGAGCAGTTCTTC
>TRBD2|TRBV2|TRBJ2-7|once
CASNGLACNLEQYF
TGTGCCAGCAACGGACTAGCTTGTAATCTTGAGCAGTACTTC
>.|TRBV20-1|TRBJ2-1|many
CSASQSSFNYNEQFF
TGCAGTGCTAGTCAAAGTTCGTTTAACTACAATGAGCAGTTCTTC
>.|TRBV24-1|TRBJ2-7|many
CATRGTDSYEQYF
TGTGCCACTAGGGGGACGGACTCCTACGAGCAGTACTTC
>.|TRBV27|TRBJ2-3|.
CASSLGAGSSTDTQYF
TGTGCCAGCAGTTTAGGGGCAGGGTCTAGCACAGATACGCAGTATTTT
>TRBD1|TRBV5-1|TRBJ2-5|many
CASSPGTGPQETQYF
TGCGCCAGCAGCCCCGGGACAGGGCCCCAAGAGACCCAGTACTTC
>.|TRBV12-3/TRBV12-4|TRBJ2-7|.
CASRLRQGDTEQYF
TGTGCCAGCAGGCTGCGGCAAGGGGACACCGAGCAGTACTTC
>TRBD2|TRBV3-1|TRBJ2-1|many
CASSQASGEQFF
TGTGCCAGCAGCCAGGCTAGCGGGGAGCAGTTCTTC
>.|TRBV6-2/TRBV6-3|TRBJ1-1|many
CASSQTGSRTEAFF
TGTGCCAGCAGTCAAACAGGGTCCCGGACTGAAGCTTTCTTT
>TRBD2|TRBV24-1|TRBJ2-5|few
CATGDARGSGETQYF
TGTGCCACCGGTGATGCTCGCGGGAGTGGTGAGACCCAGTACTTC
>.|TRBV7-6|TRBJ2-1|.
CASSPLRGDRENNEQFF
TGTGCCAGCAGCCCCCTGCGGGGGGACAGGGAGAACAATGAGCAGTTCTTC
>.|TRBV28|TRBJ2-7|.
CASRSGHLNQQYF
TGTGCCAGCAGATCCGGACATTTGAACCAGCAGTACTTC